A selection of T cell receptor beta chains follows, all from one sample in a study of blood T cell repertoires in COVID-19. Clones were read by immunoSEQ multiplex PCR, and TCRdb kept only the in-frame ones, dropping some. The sample has over 100,000 clones, 82% seen once. Sequencing used peripheral blood. These receptors all come from a man between 65 and 85 years old with acute or convalescent COVID-19. Both conserved end residues are part of each CDR3. A D gene is named only where the DNA matches it firmly. Only some rows state a clone size, as once, few, many or a class for expanded clones.

J: TRBJ2-3; D: NA; size: NA; V: TRBV7-9; DNA: TGTGCCAGCAGCGCGAGGGGGAATACGCAGTATTTT; CDR3: CASSARGNTQYF
J: TRBJ2-5; D: NA; size: NA; V: TRBV18; DNA: TGTGCCAGCTCACCACCGGGCAGGGGACAAGAGACCCAGTACTTC; CDR3: CASSPPGRGQETQYF
J: TRBJ2-5; D: TRBD2; size: NA; V: TRBV24-1; DNA: TGTGCCACCAGAGGGACTAGCGGACAAGAGACCCAGTACTTC; CDR3: CATRGTSGQETQYF
J: TRBJ1-5; D: TRBD1; size: once; V: TRBV19; DNA: TGTGCCAGTAGTATTTCACAGGGGGGGCAGCCCCAGCATTTT; CDR3: CASSISQGGQPQHF
J: TRBJ2-2; D: TRBD1; size: NA; V: TRBV18; DNA: TGTGCCAGCTCACTGGCAGGGGGCGAGAACACCGGGGAGCTGTTTTTT; CDR3: CASSLAGGENTGELFF
J: TRBJ2-2; D: NA; size: NA; V: TRBV25-1; DNA: TGTGCCAGCAGTGCAACTACAAAGAACACCGGGGAGCTGTTTTTT; CDR3: CASSATTKNTGELFF
J: TRBJ2-5; D: NA; size: NA; V: TRBV5-1; DNA: TGCGCCAGCAGCTTAGTTCTCGGGGGAGCCGAGACCCAGTACTTC; CDR3: CASSLVLGGAETQYF
J: TRBJ1-1; D: TRBD1; size: NA; V: TRBV11-2; DNA: TGTGCCAGCAGCTTCGGACAGGGAGGGGTATCCACTGAAGCTTTCTTT; CDR3: CASSFGQGGVSTEAFF
J: TRBJ2-5; D: NA; size: once; V: TRBV19; DNA: TGTGCCAGTAGTAGACGCTCAGGGTTGGAGACCCAGTACTTC; CDR3: CASSRRSGLETQYF
J: TRBJ2-7; D: TRBD1; size: NA; V: TRBV4-1; DNA: TGCGCCAGCAGCCAAGACCAATTGGACAGGCTCTTCTACGAGCAGTACTTC; CDR3: CASSQDQLDRLFYEQYF
J: TRBJ2-1; D: NA; size: NA; V: TRBV10-2; DNA: TGCGCCAGCAGGACTGAAGGCGTCAATGAGCAGTTCTTC; CDR3: CASRTEGVNEQFF
J: TRBJ2-7; D: NA; size: NA; V: TRBV5-1; DNA: TGCGCCAGCAGCTCGGGACAGGGGACGCGGGAGGGCCTATACGAGCAGTACTTC; CDR3: CASSSGQGTREGLYEQYF
J: TRBJ2-1; D: TRBD2; size: NA; V: TRBV5-1; DNA: TGCGCCAGCAGCCCATCTAGCGGGAGTAATGAGCAGTTCTTC; CDR3: CASSPSSGSNEQFF
J: TRBJ1-2; D: TRBD1; size: NA; V: TRBV24-1; DNA: TGTGCCACCAGTTGCGACAGGGGGCGGTCCCTCTATGGCTACACCTTC; CDR3: CATSCDRGRSLYGYTF
J: TRBJ1-2; D: NA; size: NA; V: TRBV7-3; DNA: TGTGCCAGCAGCTTAGGGCCAGGGAAGAGTTATGGCTACACCTTC; CDR3: CASSLGPGKSYGYTF
J: TRBJ2-5; D: TRBD2; size: NA; V: TRBV5-1; DNA: TGCGCCAGCGAGCGGGGGGGAGCCCAAGAGACCCAGTACTTC; CDR3: CASERGGAQETQYF
J: TRBJ1-3; D: NA; size: NA; V: TRBV7-2; DNA: TGTGCCAGCAGCTTAAGGCAGGGCTCTGGAAACACCATATATTTT; CDR3: CASSLRQGSGNTIYF
J: TRBJ2-6; D: TRBD1; size: NA; V: TRBV4-2; DNA: TGTGCCAGCAGCCAAACAGGGGTCAGCTCTGGGGCCAACGTCCTGACTTTC; CDR3: CASSQTGVSSGANVLTF
J: TRBJ2-7; D: TRBD1; size: few; V: TRBV19; DNA: TGTGCCAGTAGTTCGGACAGGGTATCCTACGAGCAGTACTTC; CDR3: CASSSDRVSYEQYF
J: TRBJ1-1; D: NA; size: NA; V: TRBV5-1; DNA: TGCGCCAGCAGCGTAGGACAAGGAGTGGGGACTGAAGCTTTCTTT; CDR3: CASSVGQGVGTEAFF
J: TRBJ2-3; D: NA; size: NA; V: TRBV5-1; DNA: TGCGCCAGCAGCTTTAGCAGAGATACGCAGTATTTT; CDR3: CASSFSRDTQYF
J: TRBJ1-2; D: TRBD1; size: once; V: TRBV5-1; DNA: TGCGCCAGCAGCCAGGACAGGGGACATGGCTACACCTTC; CDR3: CASSQDRGHGYTF
J: TRBJ1-1; D: TRBD1; size: NA; V: TRBV28; DNA: TGTGCCAGCAGTGCCGTTGAGGGGGCGCAGGCGGCTTTCTTT; CDR3: CASSAVEGAQAAFF
J: TRBJ1-4; D: NA; size: NA; V: TRBV6-5; DNA: TGTGCCAGCCCCGGGGAGGTAAGCACTAATGAAAAACTGTTTTTT; CDR3: CASPGEVSTNEKLFF
J: TRBJ1-6; D: TRBD1; size: NA; V: TRBV13; DNA: TGTGCCAGCAGCTGGGGGACAGAAAAAAATTCACCCCTCCACTTT; CDR3: CASSWGTEKNSPLHF
J: TRBJ2-7; D: NA; size: NA; V: TRBV28; DNA: TGTGCCAGCAGACTGCGGATTGGCGAGCAGTACTTC; CDR3: CASRLRIGEQYF
J: TRBJ1-4; D: TRBD1; size: NA; V: TRBV5-6; DNA: TGTGCCAGCAGCCTACCGGGACAGGTTAATGAAAAACTGTTTTTT; CDR3: CASSLPGQVNEKLFF
J: TRBJ2-1; D: NA; size: NA; V: TRBV4-1; DNA: TGCGCCAGCAGCCAGGCTACTAGTCGTAATGAGCAGTTCTTC; CDR3: CASSQATSRNEQFF
J: TRBJ1-1; D: NA; size: NA; V: TRBV6-5; DNA: TGTGCCAGCAGTTCGACGACAGGCCGGATTGAAGCTTTCTTT; CDR3: CASSSTTGRIEAFF
J: TRBJ2-7; D: TRBD1; size: NA; V: TRBV12-3/TRBV12-4; DNA: TGTGCCAGCACTCATGACAGGGGGGTCGAGCAGTACTTC; CDR3: CASTHDRGVEQYF
J: TRBJ1-2; D: NA; size: NA; V: TRBV12-3/TRBV12-4; DNA: TGTGCCAGCAGTCCTACTAGCTATGGCTACACCTTC; CDR3: CASSPTSYGYTF
J: TRBJ1-2; D: TRBD1; size: NA; V: TRBV2; DNA: TGTGCCAGCAGTGCCCAGGGGGAAGCGAATGGCTACACCTTC; CDR3: CASSAQGEANGYTF
J: TRBJ1-2; D: NA; size: NA; V: TRBV30; DNA: TGTGCCTGGAGTTTTTCAGTGGGGCCCTATGGCTACACCTTC; CDR3: CAWSFSVGPYGYTF
J: TRBJ1-6; D: TRBD1; size: NA; V: TRBV28; DNA: TGTGCCAGCAGTTTGGGGGACAGAAATAATTCACCCCTCCACTTT; CDR3: CASSLGDRNNSPLHF
J: TRBJ1-5; D: NA; size: NA; V: TRBV4-2; DNA: TGTGCCAGCAGCCCTACGGGGTATCAGCCCCAGCATTTT; CDR3: CASSPTGYQPQHF
J: TRBJ2-7; D: TRBD1; size: NA; V: TRBV30; DNA: TGTGCCTGGTCGAAACCCGGGACAGGGGTCTACGAGCAGTACTTC; CDR3: CAWSKPGTGVYEQYF
J: TRBJ1-5; D: NA; size: NA; V: TRBV4-2; DNA: TGTGCCAGCAGCCAAGTACTCCACAGGGACAATCAGCCCCAGCATTTT; CDR3: CASSQVLHRDNQPQHF
J: TRBJ1-1; D: NA; size: NA; V: TRBV28; DNA: TGTGCCATCAAGGATTCGGGAGTAGGGACTGAAGCTTTCTTT; CDR3: CAIKDSGVGTEAFF
J: TRBJ1-3; D: NA; size: few; V: TRBV5-1; DNA: TGCGCCAGCAGCTTGGATCGAGGGGCGGGAGTTGGAAACACCATATATTTT; CDR3: CASSLDRGAGVGNTIYF
J: TRBJ1-2; D: NA; size: NA; V: TRBV10-3; DNA: TGTGCCTCCCAAACCGGACAGAACTATGGCTACACCTTC; CDR3: CASQTGQNYGYTF
J: TRBJ2-2; D: NA; size: NA; V: TRBV6-1; DNA: TGTGCCAGCAGTGACCCAGGTTGGACCGGGGAGCTGTTTTTT; CDR3: CASSDPGWTGELFF
J: TRBJ2-2; D: TRBD2; size: NA; V: TRBV5-1; DNA: TGCGCCAGCAGCTTGGATCTTAGCGGGATCGGGGAGCTGTTTTTT; CDR3: CASSLDLSGIGELFF
J: TRBJ2-2; D: NA; size: NA; V: TRBV27; DNA: TGTGCCAGCAGTTCCCGGGACACCTCCAACACCGGGGAGCTGTTTTTT; CDR3: CASSSRDTSNTGELFF
J: TRBJ1-6; D: NA; size: NA; V: TRBV5-1; DNA: TGCGCCAGCAGCCCCGGGGATGGTAATTCACCCCTCCACTTT; CDR3: CASSPGDGNSPLHF
J: TRBJ1-2; D: TRBD1; size: once; V: TRBV28; DNA: TGTGCCAGCAGGGTACCCGGGACAGGGTCATTTGGAGATGGCTACACCTTC; CDR3: CASRVPGTGSFGDGYTF
J: TRBJ1-1; D: TRBD1; size: NA; V: TRBV28; DNA: TGTGCCAGCAGTTCAGGGACAGGTCTCACTGAAGCTTTCTTT; CDR3: CASSSGTGLTEAFF